Listed below are T cell receptor beta chains from one sample, sequenced in a study of control samples from healthy donors and cancer patients. Here immunoSEQ multiplex PCR was the method, and the copy in TCRdb shows in-frame clones only, minus some. The table includes some 130,000 clones, roughly 92% detected once. The sequenced sample consisted of blood. Receptors originate from a young man in good health. CDR3s include the opening cysteine and the closing phenylalanine or tryptophan. D genes are given only for firm matches. Expanded clones are given a class, and other clones once, few, many or no size at all.

D gene,clone size,V gene,J gene,CDR3 DNA,CDR3 protein
.,.,TRBV12-5,TRBJ2-7,TGTGCTAGTGGTTTGGCCAGTGATTCCTACGAGCAGTACTTC,CASGLASDSYEQYF
.,.,TRBV12-5,TRBJ1-2,TGTGCTAGTGGTTTGACAGGTTATGGCTACACCTTC,CASGLTGYGYTF
.,few,TRBV19,TRBJ2-1,TGTGCCAGTAGTATCGCCCCGGAATACCATGAGCAGTTCTTC,CASSIAPEYHEQFF
TRBD1,.,TRBV24-1,TRBJ2-7,TGTGCCACCAGTGACCATCGACAGGGTAGCATTTACGAGCAGTACTTC,CATSDHRQGSIYEQYF
.,.,TRBV11-2,TRBJ2-4,TGTGCCAGCAGCCGAGGATCGACTATCCTAGCCAAAAACATTCAGTACTTC,CASSRGSTILAKNIQYF
.,.,TRBV9,TRBJ1-5,TGTGCCAGCAGCAAATCAGGCAATCAGCCCCAGCATTTT,CASSKSGNQPQHF
TRBD1,.,TRBV27,TRBJ1-6,TGTGCCAGCGGAAACGGACAGGGAAATTCACCCCTCCACTTT,CASGNGQGNSPLHF
TRBD1,.,TRBV18,TRBJ1-1,TGTGCCAGCTCACCACCGGGGGACAGGTTACCCACTGAAGCTTTCTTT,CASSPPGDRLPTEAFF
TRBD1,.,TRBV4-1,TRBJ2-2,TGCGCCAGCAGCCAAGACCCGGGACAGGGTCCCGGGGAGCTGTTTTTT,CASSQDPGQGPGELFF
.,few,TRBV5-5,TRBJ1-5,TGTGCCAGCAGCTTGAAGGAGGTGGGACAGCCCCAGCATTTT,CASSLKEVGQPQHF
TRBD1,.,TRBV4-1,TRBJ2-7,TGCGCCAGCAGCCAGCCGACAGGGGACGAGCAGTACTTC,CASSQPTGDEQYF
.,.,TRBV27,TRBJ2-1,TGTGCCAGCAGTGTCCCAGGGGATTTGGAGCAGTTCTTC,CASSVPGDLEQFF
TRBD1,.,TRBV7-9,TRBJ2-2,TGTGCCAGCAGCGCAAGGACAGGGTTTGCCGGGGAGCTGTTTTTT,CASSARTGFAGELFF
TRBD1,.,TRBV10-2,TRBJ1-5,TGCGCCAGCAGTGACTATTATTCGGGACAGGGCCTTTATAGCAATCAGCCCCAGCATTTT,CASSDYYSGQGLYSNQPQHF
.,.,TRBV9,TRBJ2-5,TGTGCCGGCAGCCCAACAGGGACCCGTCAAGAGACCCAGTACTTC,CAGSPTGTRQETQYF
.,.,TRBV6-5,TRBJ1-2,TGTGCCAGCAGAACCTTAAACTATGGCTACACCTTC,CASRTLNYGYTF
.,.,TRBV5-6,TRBJ2-3,TGTGCCAGCAGCGCGCTCACAGATACGCAGTATTTT,CASSALTDTQYF
TRBD1,.,TRBV25-1,TRBJ1-4,TGTGCCAGCAGTGAAGGGGTGACAGGGGGCTTAGAAAAACTGTTTTTT,CASSEGVTGGLEKLFF
TRBD2,.,TRBV5-7,TRBJ2-2,TGTGCCAGCAGCGGAAAGGGACTAGCGGGTACCTCCGGGGAGCTGTTTTTT,CASSGKGLAGTSGELFF
TRBD1,.,TRBV29-1,TRBJ1-1,TGCAGCGTTGGGACAGGGACGAACACTGAAGCTTTCTTT,CSVGTGTNTEAFF
.,.,TRBV6-5,TRBJ2-7,TGTGCCAGCAGTTCCAACAGGGTGCCCTCCTACGAGCAGTACTTC,CASSSNRVPSYEQYF
.,.,TRBV18,TRBJ1-6,TGTGCCAGCTCAGCCGGGACACCGGGAGATTCACCCCTCCACTTT,CASSAGTPGDSPLHF
.,.,TRBV30,TRBJ1-2,TGTGCCTGGAGTGAGTTGGGGTTCAAGAACTATGGCTACACCTTC,CAWSELGFKNYGYTF
TRBD1,.,TRBV27,TRBJ2-5,TGTGCCAGCAGTAGAGGGGACAGCCTCCAACAAGAGACCCAGTACTTC,CASSRGDSLQQETQYF
.,.,TRBV5-5,TRBJ1-1,TGTGCCAGCAGCTTGGTCCCGGGGAACACTGAAGCTTTCTTT,CASSLVPGNTEAFF
.,.,TRBV5-1,TRBJ2-1,TGCGCCAGCAGGGAAGGTCCCAGCTCCTACAATGAGCAGTTCTTC,CASREGPSSYNEQFF
.,.,TRBV7-3,TRBJ2-1,TGTGCCAGCAGCTTAGCGGATGAGCAGTTCTTC,CASSLADEQFF
TRBD2,once,TRBV4-2,TRBJ2-7,TGTGCCAGCAGCCAAGGGGGACTAGCGGACCAGCAGTACTTC,CASSQGGLADQQYF
TRBD2,.,TRBV27,TRBJ2-7,TGTGCCAGCAGTTTCCTTAGCGGGGGGGCCTACGAGCAGTACTTC,CASSFLSGGAYEQYF
.,.,TRBV4-1,TRBJ2-4,TGCGCCAGCAGCCCTCTTGGGGGCAAAAACATTCAGTACTTC,CASSPLGGKNIQYF
.,.,TRBV19,TRBJ2-3,TGTGCCAGCTCGAGGGCGGCTCCAAGCACAGATACGCAGTATTTT,CASSRAAPSTDTQYF
.,.,TRBV15,TRBJ1-1,TGTGCCACCAGCAGAGATACTTGGGGGGGACGGAACACTGAAGCTTTCTTT,CATSRDTWGGRNTEAFF
TRBD1,.,TRBV11-3,TRBJ1-4,TGTGCCAGCAGCCCGGGGACAGGCGGAAAACTGTTTTTT,CASSPGTGGKLFF
.,.,TRBV7-7,TRBJ2-5,TGTGCCAGCTCCAGCGTACAGTCCAACCCAGAGACCCAGTACTTC,CASSSVQSNPETQYF
.,.,TRBV7-2,TRBJ2-3,TGTGCCAGCAGCCTCACGAAGGAGGGTACGCAGTATTTT,CASSLTKEGTQYF
.,.,TRBV7-9,TRBJ1-2,TGTGCCAGCAGCGCGAACTCCGGGAGGAACTATGGCTACACCTTC,CASSANSGRNYGYTF
TRBD1,.,TRBV9,TRBJ2-7,TGTGCCAGCAGCGTAGGGGACAGATCCTACGAGCAGTACTTC,CASSVGDRSYEQYF
.,.,TRBV4-1,TRBJ1-2,TGCGCCAGCAGCCAAGATCGATTGAGGGGCAGGAACAACTATGGCTACACCTTC,CASSQDRLRGRNNYGYTF
.,.,TRBV4-1,TRBJ2-7,TGCGCCAGCAGCCAAGTGGCGGCGCACTACGAGCAGTACTTC,CASSQVAAHYEQYF
.,.,TRBV9,TRBJ1-1,TGTGCCAGCAGCGTTCCAGGAAGGGGGACTGAAGCTTTCTTT,CASSVPGRGTEAFF
.,.,TRBV15,TRBJ2-3,TGTGCCACTACTAAGGCCCAGGAGGGCGATACGCAGTATTTT,CATTKAQEGDTQYF
.,.,TRBV7-2,TRBJ2-2,TGTGCCAGCAGCCCGAGGGCCCGGACCACCGGGGAGCTGTTTTTT,CASSPRARTTGELFF
TRBD1,.,TRBV6-5,TRBJ2-1,TGTGCCAGCACCCGCCGACAGGGAAGGCTCAATGAGCAGTTCTTC,CASTRRQGRLNEQFF
.,.,TRBV21-1,TRBJ2-7,TGTGCCAGCAGCAAAAGAGAGAGACGGGCCTACGAGCAGTACTTC,CASSKRERRAYEQYF
.,.,TRBV2,TRBJ2-1,TGTGCCAGCAGCTTCTACAATGAGCAGTTCTTC,CASSFYNEQFF
.,.,TRBV3-1/TRBV3-2,TRBJ1-1,TGTGCCAGCAGCCAAAGGGGCTGGGGCACTGAAGCTTTCTTT,CASSQRGWGTEAFF
.,few,TRBV6-5,TRBJ1-2,TGTGCCAGCAGTTACCGCGGGGGAGGCTACACCTTC,CASSYRGGGYTF
.,.,TRBV7-6,TRBJ1-6,TGTGCCAGCAGCTTCAACGGCAGGGATGGTAGTTCACCCCTCCACTTT,CASSFNGRDGSSPLHF
.,.,TRBV9,TRBJ2-2,TGTGCCAGCAGCGACCACTTGAACACCGGGGAGCTGTTTTTT,CASSDHLNTGELFF
.,.,TRBV7-2,TRBJ1-5,TGTGCCAGCAGCTTAGCGCAGTCGCAGGCCCAGCATTTT,CASSLAQSQAQHF
.,.,TRBV5-1,TRBJ1-2,TGCGCCAGCAGCTTGGCCTCGGACAATTATGGCTACACCTTC,CASSLASDNYGYTF
TRBD2,.,TRBV4-1,TRBJ2-2,TGCGCCAGCAGCCAGGGAGCGGGGGGCGGGGAGCTGTTTTTT,CASSQGAGGGELFF
.,.,TRBV19,TRBJ1-1,TGTGCCAGTAGTTATGGGACATCGAACACTGAAGCTTTCTTT,CASSYGTSNTEAFF
.,.,TRBV2,TRBJ1-1,TGTGCCAGCAGTGAAGGGGGTATGAACACTGAAGCTTTCTTT,CASSEGGMNTEAFF
.,.,TRBV18,TRBJ1-3,TGTGCCAGCTCACCAACGACAGCATCTGGAAACACCATATATTTT,CASSPTTASGNTIYF
.,.,TRBV6-5,TRBJ1-5,TGTGCCAGCAAGGAAGGTTATAGCAATCAGCCCCAGCATTTT,CASKEGYSNQPQHF
.,.,TRBV3-1/TRBV3-2,TRBJ1-2,TGTGCCAGCAGCCTTTTTATAGGGGGTGGCTACACCTTC,CASSLFIGGGYTF